This paragraph covers one T cell receptor beta chain sequence. The sample is drawn from a study of control samples from healthy donors and cancer patients. Sequencing used immunoSEQ multiplex PCR; TCRdb keeps in-frame clones, though not all of them. The table shows 95,000 to 100,000 clones, with almost 85% occurring only once. The CDR3 length is 14 residues. Between the trimmed V and J ends, which lost 4 bases and 1 base, there was a span of 11 bases. Germline CDR1 is SGHRS and CDR2 is YFSETQ. Material for sequencing was blood. The gene calls are TRBV5-1 and TRBJ1-1; D possibly corresponds to TRBD1 (6 bases). The clonotype was recovered from a man aged 55 to 70 in good health. The CDR3 region has the DNA TGCGCCAGCAGCAACGGACAGCCGAACACTGAAGCTTTCTTT. Residues: CASSNGQPNTEAFF.